This record covers a single T cell receptor beta chain. As yet, its antigen is unknown. The sample belongs to a study of blood T cells in healthy people across ages. PCR was performed a second time for about 7 to 11 cycles using a sample-barcoded 5' primer and a J-beta primer mix. One entry per CDR3 protein, called by TCRdb with MiXCR from the 5' RACE reads. This sample has approximately 2,000,000 distinct CDR3 sequences, with about 39% found just once. Study-level points and caveats: The lack of PBMC sorting stopped any conclusive naive versus antigen-experienced comparison. CMV status of donors was unknown, possibly confounding expanded clonotype changes.

Sequences were obtained from blood. This clonotype originated in a human donor in good health.

The CDR3 spells CASSLAGTGTGMWRFF. CDR3 bases: TGCGCCAGCAGCTTGGCCGGGACAGGGACGGGTATGTGGCGGTTCTTC. The chain recombines TRBV5-1 with TRBJ2-1; 9 nucleotides match TRBD1. CDR1 is SGHRS and CDR2 is YFSETQ in the germline V gene. This CDR3 is built from 16 residues. V shed 0 bases and J 15 bases; nucleotides not matched to a gene: 16.